The clone carrying this T cell receptor (beta chain) was detected a few times. Its antigen is unidentified. The entry originates in a study of early T cells in non-severe SARS-CoV-2 infection. Whole-study context: It was bulk RNA from unsorted whole blood that was sequenced, and the chains were unpaired. The study's findings and limits: A preference for anti-spike CD8 responses marked VDJdb matching, which missed private and CD4 specificities.

Individual cDNA molecules were tagged with unique molecular identifiers. One entry per CDR3 protein, called by TCRdb with MiXCR from the 5' RACE reads. Among about 98,000 distinct CDR3 sequences listed, roughly 11% were seen once. This receptor was taken from an adult who was a healthcare worker with PCR-confirmed SARS-CoV-2 infection or an uninfected control (not recorded which). The source material was whole blood.

The CDR3 spells CASSLHSRRGTNEKLFF. The CDR3 DNA follows: TGCGCCAGCAGCTTGCACAGTCGCCGGGGAACTAATGAAAAACTGTTTTTT. This chain links TRBV5-1 with TRBJ1-4; D is undetermined. The CDR3 length is 17 residues. CDR1 SGHRS and CDR2 YFSETQ come from the germline V gene. The ends were cut back, 1 base at V and 1 base at J, with 14 bases in the middle.